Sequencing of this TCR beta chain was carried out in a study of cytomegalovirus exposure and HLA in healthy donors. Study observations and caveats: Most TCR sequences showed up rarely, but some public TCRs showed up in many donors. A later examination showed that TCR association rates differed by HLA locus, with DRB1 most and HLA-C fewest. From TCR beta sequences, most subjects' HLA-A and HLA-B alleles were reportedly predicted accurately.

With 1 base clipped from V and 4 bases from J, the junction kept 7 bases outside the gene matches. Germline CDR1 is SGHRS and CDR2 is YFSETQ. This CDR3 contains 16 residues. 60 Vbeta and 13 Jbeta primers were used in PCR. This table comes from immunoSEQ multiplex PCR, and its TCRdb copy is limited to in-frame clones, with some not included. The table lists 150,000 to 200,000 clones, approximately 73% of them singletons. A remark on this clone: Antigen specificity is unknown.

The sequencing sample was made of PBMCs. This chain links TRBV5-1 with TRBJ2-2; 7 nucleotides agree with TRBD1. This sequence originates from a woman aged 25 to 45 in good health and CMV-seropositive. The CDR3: CASSLRIGTVTGELFF. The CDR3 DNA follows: TGCGCCAGCAGCTTGAGAATCGGGACAGTCACCGGGGAGCTGTTTTTT.